These 29 T cell receptor beta chains share one sample of origin, sequenced in a study of blood T cells in healthy people across ages. The authors ran a second PCR of roughly 6 to 12 cycles using a sample-barcoded 5' primer and a J-beta primer mix. TCRdb analysed the 5' RACE reads with MiXCR anew, one entry per CDR3 protein. The sample yields fewer than 800,000 distinct CDR3 sequences, 45% to 50% seen once. Source material: blood. Receptor source: an older woman in good health.

Remarks on this clonotype: Its ends do not fully match the called genes, so a read error is possible. V is TRBV5-1 and J is TRBJ2-1; 7 nucleotides agree with TRBD1. Germline V CDR1 and CDR2: SGHRS, YFSETQ. This CDR3 has 15 residues. The DNA of the CDR3 is TGCGCCTGCAGCTTGTCGGGACAGCTATACAATGAGCAGTTCTTC. The encoded protein is CACSLSGQLYNEQFF.

The genes are TRBV9 and TRBJ2-3; D is perhaps TRBD2 (6 bases). The CDR3 covers 16 residues. The germline V and J ends were trimmed by 4 bases and 0 bases, with 15 bases remaining between them. Per germline, CDR1 SGDLS and CDR2 YYNGEE. Here the CDR3 reads CASSHGASDSTDTQYF. The CDR3 DNA sequence: TGTGCCAGCAGCCATGGGGCTAGCGATAGCACAGATACGCAGTATTTT.

This clonotype was counted a few times. V usage is TRBV20-1 and J usage is TRBJ2-1, with 8 nucleotides matching TRBD1. CDR1 DFQATT and CDR2 SNEGSKA come from the germline V gene (reference sequence). J lost 4 bases, V lost 8 bases, and 4 bases had no gene match. The CDR3 is 12 amino acids. The CDR3 spells CSSRGLYNEQFF. CDR3 sequence (DNA): TGCAGTAGCAGGGGGCTTTACAATGAGCAGTTCTTC.

This clonotype was seen once. This chain connects TRBV14 to TRBJ2-7; TRBD1 matches at 9 bases. The junction had 9 bases not matched to a gene; V was cut back by 3 bases and J by 6 bases. Germline V lookup: CDR1 SGHDN, CDR2 FVKESK. The CDR3 spans 15 residues. CDR3 region: CASSQIRQGVAEQYF. CDR3 nucleotides: TGTGCCAGCAGCCAGATTCGACAGGGGGTAGCCGAGCAGTACTTC.

The chain uses TRBV29-1 and TRBJ2-1, with D perhaps TRBD1 or TRBD2 (5 bases each). V was cut by 7 bases and J by 3 bases, with 10 bases left in between. Germline CDR1 is SQVTM and CDR2 is ANQGSEA. The CDR3 length is 12 residues. CDR3 coding DNA: TGCAGCGAGGGACCAAACTACAATGAGCAGTTCTTC. As protein: CSEGPNYNEQFF.

The table lists this clonotype with a few counts. This chain joins TRBV12-3 or TRBV12-4 and TRBJ2-7; D might be TRBD1 or TRBD2, each matching 5 bases. The CDR3 is 15 residues long. The V and J ends lost 3 bases and 2 bases respectively, with 14 bases between them. The CDR3 region is CASSLPSRGTYEQYF. The CDR3 region has the DNA TGTGCCAGCAGTTTGCCCTCGAGGGGAACCTACGAGCAGTACTTC.

The J gene is TRBJ2-5, the V gene TRBV5-1, with TRBD2 identical over 14 bases. The length of the CDR3 is 17 residues. Germline CDR1 SGHRS, CDR2 YFSETQ. V was pared by 4 bases and J by 2 bases, with 7 bases of the junction left unmatched. In nucleotides, the CDR3 is TGCGCCAGCAGCCAGGGACTAGCGGGAGTGGGTCAAGAGACCCAGTACTTC. Amino acids: CASSQGLAGVGQETQYF.

This clonotype was counted only a few times. The chain combines TRBV4-1 with TRBJ1-2; 7 positions match TRBD1. CDR3 length: 14 residues. Germline CDR1 reads MGHRA; CDR2 reads YSYEKL. Trimming removed 0 bases from V and 3 bases from J; junction bases left unmatched: 1. This CDR3 is CASSQDDRDYGYTF. The DNA for the CDR3 is TGCGCCAGCAGCCAAGACGACAGGGACTATGGCTACACCTTC.

This clonotype has a handful of counts. V is TRBV7-9 and J is TRBJ2-7; 8 bases agree with TRBD2. J lost 2 bases, V lost 2 bases, and 11 bases had no gene match. The germline V gene has CDR1 SEHNR and CDR2 FQNEAQ (reference sequence). The CDR3 has 17 amino acids. The CDR3 coding sequence is TGTGCCAGCAGCTTATGGTTCTCCAGCGGGAGTACCTACGAGCAGTACTTC. Translation: CASSLWFSSGSTYEQYF.

This clonotype was counted a single time. Germline is not matched at one junction end, which may reflect a read error. The chain joins TRBV2 to TRBJ2-6, with D possibly TRBD1 on 5 matching bases. Germline CDR1 is SNHLY and CDR2 is FYNNEI. The CDR3 runs 13 residues. CDR3 protein: CASTPSGANALTF. The CDR3 DNA reads TGTGCCAGCACCCCTTCTGGGGCCAACGCCCTGACTTTC.

The chain carries TRBV27 and TRBJ2-4; TRBD1 agrees at 8 bases. Losses at the gene ends were 4 bases for V and 7 bases for J; bases not matched to a gene: 6. The CDR3 contains 14 residues. Germline CDR1 is MNHEY and CDR2 is SMNVEV (reference sequence). CDR3 loop: CASSSQGATNIQYF. The CDR3 coding sequence is TGTGCCAGCAGTTCCCAGGGGGCTACGAACATTCAGTACTTC.

This chain connects TRBV4-3 to TRBJ2-2; 8 nucleotides match TRBD1. J lost 2 bases, V lost 4 bases, and 18 bases had no gene match. Germline CDR1 is LGHNA and CDR2 is YSLEER. This CDR3 is 20 amino acids long. The CDR3 DNA is TGCGCCAGCAGCCCCAAACAGGGGGGCGCGGGGTTTGATAACACCGGGGAGCTGTTTTTT. Its protein is CASSPKQGGAGFDNTGELFF.

This clonotype was detected only once. It is likely a read error, because the conserved phenylalanine at the end of the CDR3 is missing. The chain couples TRBV2 to TRBJ2-2, with 7 bases aligning to TRBD1. The junction had 1 base not matched to a gene; V was cut back by 2 bases and J by 7 bases. Per germline, CDR1 SNHLY and CDR2 FYNNEI. The CDR3 spans 13 residues. CDR3 sequence: CASSEQGVGELFS. The CDR3 nucleotides are TGTGCCAGCAGTGAACAGGGGGTCGGGGAGCTGTTTTCT.

This clonotype has a single count. V usage is TRBV7-2 and J usage is TRBJ2-1; the D is unclear. The germline V and J ends were trimmed by 6 bases and 9 bases, with 12 bases remaining between them. Germline lookup yields CDR1 SGHTA and CDR2 FQGNSA. CDR3 length: 12 residues. The CDR3 bases are TGTGCCAGCAGGCCTACTGGAAGTGAGCAGTTCTTC. Translation gives CASRPTGSEQFF. The entire variable domain, with the rest obtained from reference TRBV7-2 and TRBJ2-1, is as follows: GAGVSQSPSNKVTEKGKDVELRCDPISGHTALYWYRQSLGQGLEFLIYFQGNSAPDKSGLPSDRFSAERTGGSVSTLTIQRTQQEDSAVYLCASRPTGSEQFFGPGTRLTVL.

V and J are TRBV29-1 and TRBJ2-5; 9 nucleotides match TRBD2. CDR3 size: 15 residues. Per the germline V gene, CDR1 is SQVTM and CDR2 is ANQGSEA. Unmatched junction bases numbered 9, after V lost 3 bases and J lost 4 bases. The CDR3 DNA reads TGCAGCGTTGAGTGGATAGCGGGAGAGGTAGAGACCCAGTACTTC. The encoded protein is CSVEWIAGEVETQYF.

This clonotype came up many times. The chain is built from TRBV29-1 and TRBJ2-6; D is undetermined. This CDR3 is built from 13 residues. V gave up 3 bases and J gave up 2 bases, with 5 bases separating them. The germline CDR1 and CDR2 sequences are SQVTM and ANQGSEA. The CDR3 loop is CSVDPTGANVLTF. CDR3 DNA sequence: TGCAGCGTTGATCCAACTGGGGCCAACGTCCTGACTTTC.

This clonotype was counted between two and nine times. The V and J genes are TRBV7-8 and TRBJ2-3, with 7 nucleotides matching TRBD2. The junction had 9 bases not matched to a gene; V was cut back by 1 base and J by 5 bases. The CDR3 has 16 amino acids. The germline gives CDR1 SGHVS, CDR2 FQNEAQ. CDR3 in DNA: TGTGCCAGCAGCTTAGGGGGAGGGCCTTGGGGAGATACGCAGTATTTT. Protein: CASSLGGGPWGDTQYF.

The chain links TRBV9 to TRBJ2-2, with D perhaps TRBD2 (6 bases). With 6 bases removed from V and 5 bases from J, the gap between germline ends came to 32 bases. The CDR3 has 20 residues. In germline, CDR1 is SGDLS, CDR2 YYNGEE. CDR3 DNA sequence: TGTGCCAGCAACAACCCTCCGGGCGCGGGACTCCCGGGCTCTACCGGGGAGCTGTTTTTT. It specifies CASNNPPGAGLPGSTGELFF.

V and J are TRBV12-3 or TRBV12-4 and TRBJ1-4; D is unresolved. Trimming took 5 bases from V and 8 from J, leaving 12 bases between them. This CDR3 is built from 13 residues. The CDR3 nucleotides are TGTGCCAGCAGTCCGTCGGGTTGGGAAAAACTGTTTTTT. Translated, it gives CASSPSGWEKLFF.

Comment on this clonotype: At one boundary the junction diverges from the germline segment, which might be a read error. The chain recombines TRBV7-8 with TRBJ2-1; the match to TRBD2 covers 14 bases. Per germline, CDR1 SGHVS and CDR2 FQNEAQ. This CDR3 is built from 16 residues. The CDR3 bases are TGTGCCAGCAGCAGCGGGACTAGCGGGAGATCTTATGAGCGGTTCTTC. Protein: CASSSGTSGRSYERFF.

For this clonotype: Mismatch with germline at one junction end may stem from a read error. The chain has TRBV7-3 and TRBJ2-7, with TRBD1 matching over 12 bases. This CDR3 is built from 15 residues. The germline V gene has CDR1 SGHTA and CDR2 FQGTGA. CDR3 nucleotide sequence: TGTGCCAGCAGCATAACCGGGACAGGGGGCCAAACCCAGTACTTC. It translates to CASSITGTGGQTQYF.

This clonotype showed up just a few times. The chain joins TRBV28 to TRBJ2-7; TRBD1 aligns across 9 bases. The CDR3 is made up of 15 amino acids. V dropped 6 bases and J dropped 0; count of bases not matched to a gene: 6. Germline assignment: CDR1 MDHEN and CDR2 SYDVKM. CDR3: CASSPGTGHSYEQYF. DNA of the CDR3: TGTGCCAGCAGCCCCGGGACAGGGCACTCCTACGAGCAGTACTTC.

This clonotype was detected only once. The gene calls are TRBV20-1 and TRBJ1-2, with 8 nucleotides matching TRBD1. Trimming cost V 6 bases and J 8 bases; bases outside gene matches: 14. Germline loops: CDR1 DFQATT, CDR2 SNEGSKA (reference sequence). CDR3 length: 14 residues. The DNA for the CDR3 is TGCAGTGCGTCACCGGGACAGGTATCTCGGGGCTACACCTTC. This translates into CSASPGQVSRGYTF.

This clonotype was seen once. The chain joins TRBV18 to TRBJ1-2; 11 nucleotides align to TRBD1. This CDR3 is built from 13 residues. Losses at the gene ends were 5 bases for V and 7 bases for J; bases not matched to a gene: 3. Germline V gene data show CDR1 as KGHSH and CDR2 as LQKENI. CDR3 bases: TGTGCCAGCTCAGGGACAGGGGGACTTGGCTACACCTTC. It yields the protein CASSGTGGLGYTF.

The chain employs TRBV28 and TRBJ1-5; TRBD1 aligns across 7 bases. The CDR3 is made up of 15 amino acids. CDR1 MDHEN and CDR2 SYDVKM come from the germline V gene. Unmatched junction bases numbered 3, after V lost 4 bases and J lost 0 bases. Here the CDR3 reads CASSSGGGSNQPQHF. As DNA, the CDR3 is TGTGCCAGCAGTTCAGGGGGTGGTAGCAATCAGCCCCAGCATTTT. The full variable domain, with the rest looked up from reference TRBV28 and TRBJ1-5, is DVKVTQSSRYLVKRTGEKVFLECVQDMDHENMFWYRQDPGLGLRLIYFSYDVKMKEKGDIPEGYSVSREKKERFSLILESASTNQTSMYLCASSSGGGSNQPQHFGDGTRLSIL.

The rearrangement joins TRBV2 to TRBJ1-2; the match to TRBD1 covers 7 bases. The CDR3 covers 14 residues. Germline lookup yields CDR1 SNHLY and CDR2 FYNNEI. V dropped 7 bases and J dropped 5; count of bases not matched to a gene: 10. The CDR3 spells CASTAGRGIYGYTF. The CDR3 bases are TGTGCCAGCACTGCGGGCAGGGGGATTTATGGCTACACCTTC.

The gene calls are TRBV5-1 and TRBJ1-2, with D perhaps matching TRBD1 (5 bases). Germline values: CDR1 SGHRS, CDR2 YFSETQ. Trimming stripped 0 bases from V and 1 base from J, with 7 bases between. This CDR3 has 14 amino acids. The DNA of the CDR3 is TGCGCCAGCAGCTTGGGAGACAGTAACTATGGCTACACCTTC. Translating it yields CASSLGDSNYGYTF.

This clonotype has only a few counts. The rearrangement uses TRBV14 and TRBJ1-2; the match to TRBD1 covers 9 bases. There are 13 residues in the CDR3. CDR1 and CDR2 from the germline V gene are SGHDN and FVKESK. V was pared by 4 bases and J by 6 bases, with 3 bases of the junction left unmatched. For the CDR3, the DNA is TGTGCCAGCAGCCCCCGGACAGGGGATGGCTACACCTTC. Protein: CASSPRTGDGYTF. Full variable domain (missing parts from reference TRBV14 and TRBJ1-2): EAGVTQFPSHSVIEKGQTVTLRCDPISGHDNLYWYRRVMGKEIKFLLHFVKESKQDESGMPNNRFLAERTGGTYSTLKVQPAELEDSGVYFCASSPRTGDGYTFGSGTRLTVV.

This rearrangement joins TRBV10-3 to TRBJ1-4; D gene uncertain. Germline lookup yields CDR1 ENHRY and CDR2 SYGVKD. The V gene lost 3 bases and the J gene lost 2 bases, with 7 bases spanning the gap. CDR3 length: 14 residues. Written as DNA, the CDR3 is TGTGCCATCAGTGATCAGGAGACTAATGAAAAACTGTTTTTT. Its translation is CAISDQETNEKLFF.